The 6 T cell receptor beta chains given below trace back to one sample, sequenced in a study of blood T cell repertoires in COVID-19. TCRdb keeps only in-frame clones here, not all; method: immunoSEQ multiplex PCR. The sample has more than 150,000 clones; around 92% are singletons. The specimen sequenced was peripheral blood. The receptors here all came from a man in his sixties with acute or convalescent COVID-19.

The gene calls are TRBV11-2 and TRBJ1-5; D ambiguous. The V end lost 4 bases, the J end lost 6 bases, and 10 bases lay between the germline ends. Germline lookup yields CDR1 SGHAT and CDR2 FQNNGV. The CDR3 has 13 residues. CDR3: CASSYNSGQPQHF. CDR3 in DNA: TGTGCCAGCAGCTATAATTCAGGTCAGCCCCAGCATTTT.

The V call is TRBV30, the J call TRBJ1-2; TRBD1 agrees at 7 bases. Germline V CDR1 and CDR2: GTSNPN, SVGIG (reference sequence). The length of the CDR3 is 14 residues. V trimming: 3 bases; J trimming: 3 bases; junction bases outside the gene matches: 7. CDR3 amino acids: CAWSTGGQYYGYTF. CDR3 in DNA: TGTGCCTGGAGCACCGGGGGACAGTACTATGGCTACACCTTC.

This chain's CDR3 is CASSGGQAIYGYTF. DNA for the CDR3: TGTGCCAGCAGTGGCGGACAGGCGATCTATGGCTACACCTTC. J is TRBJ1-2 and V is TRBV2; 7 bases line up with TRBD1. The V gene's germline CDR1 is SNHLY and CDR2 FYNNEI. Unmatched junction bases numbered 6, after V lost 4 bases and J lost 4 bases. The length of the CDR3 is 14 residues.

The CDR3: CASSLTGTSTYNEQFF. The DNA for the CDR3 is TGTGCCAGCAGCTTAACCGGGACTAGTACCTACAATGAGCAGTTCTTC. The chain is built from TRBV9 and TRBJ2-1; 8 bases are shared with TRBD2. The CDR3 loop spans 16 amino acids. CDR1 is SGDLS, CDR2 YYNGEE, per germline. Trimming took 4 bases from V and 2 from J; bases not matched to a gene: 8.

This clone was detected only once. The chain recombines TRBV18 with TRBJ1-5; 12 nucleotides agree with TRBD1. CDR1 and CDR2 (germline): KGHSH, LQKENI. The ends lost 3 bases at V and 6 bases at J; junction bases unmatched: 0. This CDR3 is built from 14 residues. CDR3 in DNA: TGTGCCAGCTCACCGGGACAGGGGGCTCAGCCCCAGCATTTT. Translating gives CASSPGQGAQPQHF. Combining the CDR3 with reference TRBV18 and TRBJ1-5 gives the whole variable domain NAGVMQNPRHLVRRRGQEARLRCSPMKGHSHVYWYRQLPEEGLKFMVYLQKENIIDESGMPKERFSAEFPKEGPSILRIQQVVRGDSAAYFCASSPGQGAQPQHFGDGTRLSIL.

The CDR3 DNA reads as TGCGCCAGCAGCGTTACTAGCGGGGCCCCCTACGAGCAGTACTTC. It translates to CASSVTSGAPYEQYF. The chain has TRBV5-1 and TRBJ2-7; TRBD2 aligns across 10 bases. The trim removed 4 bases at V and 2 bases at J, leaving 6 bases unmatched. Germline CDR1 reads SGHRS; CDR2 reads YFSETQ. The length of the CDR3 is 15 residues.